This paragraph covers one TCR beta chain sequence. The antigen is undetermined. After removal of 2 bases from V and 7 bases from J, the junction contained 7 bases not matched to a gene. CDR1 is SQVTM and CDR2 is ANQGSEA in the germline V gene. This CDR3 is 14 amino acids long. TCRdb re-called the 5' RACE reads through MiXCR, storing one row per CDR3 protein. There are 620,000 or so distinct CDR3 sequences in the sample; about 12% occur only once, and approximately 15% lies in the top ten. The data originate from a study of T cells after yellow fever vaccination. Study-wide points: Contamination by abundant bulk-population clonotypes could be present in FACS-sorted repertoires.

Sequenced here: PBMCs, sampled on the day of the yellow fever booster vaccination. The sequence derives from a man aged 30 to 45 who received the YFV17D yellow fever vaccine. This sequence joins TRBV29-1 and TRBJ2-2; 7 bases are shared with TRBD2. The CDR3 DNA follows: TGCAGCGTTGAACCCCGCGGGAGTGGCGGGGAGCTGTTTTTT. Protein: CSVEPRGSGGELFF.